Sequencing of this TCR beta chain was carried out in a study of vaccination and CD4 T cells after COVID-19. Study overall: Post-vaccine specimens were obtained a median approximately 70 days after dose two (range 14 to 241). Cells were stimulated with overlapping spike peptide pools from SARS-CoV-2, HCoV-NL63, HCoV-OC43 and HCoV-229E.

Cultured CD4+ T-cell DNA underwent Oncomine TCR Beta short-read sequencing. Genomic DNA was extracted from cultured CD4+ T cells. From the PCR reads, TCRdb called clonotypes with MiXCR, one entry per CDR3 protein. The table has 8,000 to 13,000 distinct CDR3 sequences, 50% to 80% seen once. The treatment denotes: roughly 11-day PBMC culture with coronavirus spike peptide pools or control peptides (ViraFEST assay). Via ViraFEST, peptide pools expanded antigen-specific T cells before TCR sequencing. The CDR3 consists of 13 residues. The ends were cut back, 7 bases at V and 4 bases at J, with 10 bases in the middle. Germline-derived CDR1 and CDR2 are MNHEY and SVGEGT. Of note for this clonotype: Its antigen is currently unknown.

This sequence joins TRBV6-2 or TRBV6-3 and TRBJ2-2; D remains ambiguous. The TCR sequence derives from a human donor who had recovered from COVID-19. Input material: CD4+ T cells from blood, cultured in vitro. The CDR3 spells CASNLGFTGELFF. The CDR3 DNA reads TGTGCCAGCAATTTGGGATTCACCGGGGAGCTGTTTTTT.